This T cell receptor beta chain was found in a study of OX40 agonist ivuxolimab in advanced cancers. The trim removed 5 bases at V and 3 bases at J, leaving 4 bases unmatched. The germline V gene has CDR1 SEHNR and CDR2 FQNEAQ (reference sequence). The CDR3 runs 14 residues. This clone was recorded many times. Repertoires were generated with immunoSEQ multiplex PCR, while TCRdb's copy carries only in-frame clones and drops some. The table lists around 30,000 clones, roughly 84% of them singletons, with about a fifth in the top ten. The rearrangement joins TRBV7-9 to TRBJ1-2; 9 bases agree with TRBD1. The source of this sequence is an adult with an advanced solid tumor such as melanoma, head and neck, liver or kidney cancer. The source material was CD4+ or CD8+ T cells sorted from blood, sampled in a trial of the OX40 agonist ivuxolimab. CDR3 nucleotides: TGTGCCAGCAGCCCGGGGACAGGGTACTATGGCTACACCTTC. Residues: CASSPGTGYYGYTF.